Presented here are 11 T cell receptor beta chains from one specimen sequenced in a study of early T cells in non-severe SARS-CoV-2 infection. MiXCR, applied by TCRdb to the 5' RACE reads, yields one record per CDR3 protein. The sample lists some 64,000 distinct CDR3 sequences; roughly 18% were seen once. Sequencing used whole blood, obtained at baseline. Source of these receptors: an adult who was a healthcare worker with PCR-confirmed SARS-CoV-2 infection or an uninfected control (not recorded which).

This clonotype was observed a handful of times. This chain connects TRBV6-2 or TRBV6-3 to TRBJ2-3; possibly TRBD1 or TRBD2 for D (6 bases each). CDR1 is MNHEY and CDR2 is SVGEGT in the germline V gene. This CDR3 has 14 residues. Trimming stripped 5 bases from V and 0 bases from J, with 9 bases between. The CDR3 spells CASSPGASTDTQYF. The CDR3 nucleotides read TGTGCCAGCAGTCCGGGGGCTAGCACAGATACGCAGTATTTT.

This clonotype was counted between two and nine times. The gene calls are TRBV11-2 and TRBJ2-1; D remains ambiguous. Trimming pared 1 base from V and 4 bases from J, leaving 17 bases between. Germline CDR1 is SGHAT and CDR2 is FQNNGV. The CDR3 covers 17 residues. CDR3: CASSLVVPTRHYNEQFF. The CDR3 DNA is TGTGCCAGCAGCTTAGTTGTTCCAACGCGACATTACAATGAGCAGTTCTTC.

V usage is TRBV7-2 and J usage is TRBJ2-5; 13 nucleotides agree with TRBD2. V lost 0 bases and J lost 0; bases outside the gene matches: 1. The CDR3 sequence is 17 residues long. Germline assignment: CDR1 SGHTA and CDR2 FQGNSA. In nucleotides, the CDR3 is TGTGCCAGCAGCTTAGCACTAGCGGGGGGGTACCAAGAGACCCAGTACTTC. It yields the protein CASSLALAGGYQETQYF.

The chain links TRBV7-9 to TRBJ1-4; D not certain. There are 16 residues in the CDR3. The germline CDR1 and CDR2 sequences are SEHNR and FQNEAQ (reference sequence). The V end lost 7 bases, the J end lost 2 bases, and 17 bases lay between the germline ends. The CDR3 sequence: CASTPGIGLTNEKLFF. CDR3 nucleotides: TGTGCCAGCACCCCAGGCATCGGGTTGACTAATGAAAAACTGTTTTTT.

This clonotype was detected a few times. This CDR3 is CASKGGGDWNTEAFF. The DNA of the CDR3 is TGTGCCAGCAAAGGGGGGGGCGACTGGAATACTGAAGCTTTCTTT. The chain has TRBV28 and TRBJ1-1, with a tentative D call TRBD1 (6 bases). The CDR3 runs to 15 residues. The V and J ends lost 7 bases and 5 bases respectively, with 20 bases between them. From germline, CDR1 is MDHEN and CDR2 SYDVKM.

Only a few counts were recorded for this clonotype. This chain uses TRBV12-3 or TRBV12-4 with TRBJ1-1, with 12 bases lining up with TRBD1. V gave up 0 bases and J gave up 5 bases; unmatched junction bases: 7. The CDR3 consists of 17 residues. The CDR3 sequence is CASSLAGTGGPGTEAFF. The CDR3, as DNA: TGTGCCAGCAGTTTAGCGGGGACAGGGGGCCCGGGGACTGAAGCTTTCTTT.

This chain links TRBV28 with TRBJ2-2; possible D gene TRBD1, 6 bases. The V end lost 4 bases, the J end lost 8 bases, and 17 bases lay between the germline ends. Germline V gives CDR1 MDHEN, CDR2 SYDVKM. The CDR3 has 15 residues. The CDR3 region is CASSSTDRPPGELFF. The CDR3 DNA reads as TGTGCCAGCAGTTCGACAGACAGGCCTCCGGGGGAGCTGTTTTTT. The variable domain in full, completed from reference TRBV28 and TRBJ2-2, reads DVKVTQSSRYLVKRTGEKVFLECVQDMDHENMFWYRQDPGLGLRLIYFSYDVKMKEKGDIPEGYSVSREKKERFSLILESASTNQTSMYLCASSSTDRPPGELFFGEGSRLTVL.

This chain connects TRBV2 to TRBJ1-5; maybe TRBD1 (5 bases). Germline V gives CDR1 SNHLY, CDR2 FYNNEI. The CDR3 is 14 amino acids. Trimming left V 3 bases short and J 5 bases short, with 11 bases between. The chain's CDR3 is CASSEGRDYQPQHF. The CDR3 DNA reads as TGTGCCAGCAGTGAGGGCAGGGACTATCAGCCCCAGCATTTT.

As regards this clonotype: Without the conserved terminal phenylalanine or tryptophan, this CDR3 likely stems from a read error. The V gene is TRBV20-1, the J gene TRBJ2-7, with 14 bases matching TRBD2. With V trimmed by 3 bases and J by 6 bases, 7 bases remained unmatched. CDR1 is DFQATT and CDR2 is SNEGSKA in the germline V gene (reference sequence). The CDR3 contains 15 residues. The CDR3 DNA is TGCAGTGCTAGTCCGACTAGCGGGAGGGTAGGCGAGCAGTACTAC. Translating it yields CSASPTSGRVGEQYY.

The gene calls are TRBV6-6 and TRBJ1-4; 7 bases line up with TRBD1. The CDR3 extends over 14 amino acids. V was clipped by 6 bases and J by 4 bases; unmatched bases: 5. Per germline, CDR1 MNHNY and CDR2 SVGAGI (reference sequence). Written as DNA, the CDR3 is TGTGCCAGCAGGCTGACAGGGAGTAATGAAAAACTGTTTTTT. It codes for CASRLTGSNEKLFF.

This clonotype was seen at least ten times. The chain uses TRBV5-5 and TRBJ2-1; D gene ambiguous. Germline CDR1 and CDR2: SGHKS and YYEKEE (reference sequence). This CDR3 spans 14 amino acids. Deletions cut 0 bases from V and 0 bases from J, with 4 bases between. The CDR3 reads CASSLGGSYNEQFF. The CDR3, as DNA: TGTGCCAGCAGCTTGGGGGGCTCCTACAATGAGCAGTTCTTC.